Below, one TCR beta chain is given with its context. The entry originates in a study of cytomegalovirus exposure and HLA in healthy donors. V lost 6 bases and J 4 bases, leaving 9 bases between the germline ends. CDR1 and CDR2 from the germline V gene are LNHDA and SQIVND (reference sequence). The CDR3 runs to 12 residues. Vbeta (60) and Jbeta (13) primers were used in the PCR. Assay: immunoSEQ multiplex PCR; the TCRdb copy retains only in-frame clones and omits some. The sample comprises approximately 150,000 clones, approximately 82% of which are singletons, and about 3.1% rests with the top ten. Sequenced input: PBMCs. The chain combines TRBV19 with TRBJ2-5; D is perhaps TRBD2 (7 bases). The receptor was isolated from a man aged 35 to 55 in good health and CMV-seronegative. The CDR3: CASRAGAETQYF. DNA for the CDR3: TGTGCCAGTAGGGCGGGGGCAGAGACCCAGTACTTC.